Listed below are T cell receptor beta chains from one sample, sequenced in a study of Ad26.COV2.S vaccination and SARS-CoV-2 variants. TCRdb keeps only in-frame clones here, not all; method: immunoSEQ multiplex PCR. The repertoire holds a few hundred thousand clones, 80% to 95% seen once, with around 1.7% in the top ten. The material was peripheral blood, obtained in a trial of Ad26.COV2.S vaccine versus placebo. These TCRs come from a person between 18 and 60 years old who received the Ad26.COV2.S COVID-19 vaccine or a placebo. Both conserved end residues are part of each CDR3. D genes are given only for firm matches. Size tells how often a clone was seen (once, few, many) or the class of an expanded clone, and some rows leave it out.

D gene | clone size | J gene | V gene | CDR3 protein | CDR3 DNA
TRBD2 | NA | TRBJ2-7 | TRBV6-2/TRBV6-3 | CASSYSGWREQYF | TGTGCCAGCAGTTATAGCGGGTGGCGGGAGCAGTACTTC
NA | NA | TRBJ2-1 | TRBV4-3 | CASTDGGGSREQFF | TGCGCCAGCACGGACGGTGGGGGTTCCCGTGAGCAGTTCTTC
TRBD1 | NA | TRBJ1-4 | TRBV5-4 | CASSLGQESNEKLFF | TGTGCCAGCAGCTTAGGACAGGAGTCTAATGAAAAACTGTTTTTT
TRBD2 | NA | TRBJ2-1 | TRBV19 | CASSKITSGAYNEQFF | TGTGCCAGTAGTAAAATAACTAGCGGGGCCTACAATGAGCAGTTCTTC
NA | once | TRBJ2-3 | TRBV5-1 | CASSLGQAADTQYF | TGCGCCAGCAGCTTGGGACAGGCAGCAGATACGCAGTATTTT
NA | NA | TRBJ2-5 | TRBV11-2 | CASSLAAGQETQYF | TGTGCCAGCAGCTTAGCGGCAGGACAAGAGACCCAGTACTTC
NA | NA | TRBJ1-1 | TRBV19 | CASSVFLRYEAFF | TGTGCCAGTAGTGTATTCCTCAGGTATGAAGCTTTCTTT
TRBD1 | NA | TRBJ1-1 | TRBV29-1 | CSVRPGTGNTEAFF | TGCAGCGTGCGGCCCGGGACAGGGAACACTGAAGCTTTCTTT
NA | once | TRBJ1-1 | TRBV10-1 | CASSLDRNTEAFF | TGCGCCAGCAGTCTTGACAGAAACACTGAAGCTTTCTTT
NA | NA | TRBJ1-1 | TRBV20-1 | CSARDGPEAFF | TGCAGTGCTAGAGATGGTCCTGAAGCTTTCTTT
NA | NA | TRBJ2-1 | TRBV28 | CASRLGSRGLDNEQFF | TGTGCCAGCAGGTTGGGGAGTCGGGGGTTGGACAATGAGCAGTTCTTC
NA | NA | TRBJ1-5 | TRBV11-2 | CASSSGGADQPQHF | TGTGCCAGCAGCTCCGGTGGGGCTGATCAGCCCCAGCATTTT
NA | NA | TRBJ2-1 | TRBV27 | CASTGSSTSYNEQFF | TGTGCCAGCACTGGGTCGTCGACATCCTACAATGAGCAGTTCTTC
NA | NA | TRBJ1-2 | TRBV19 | CASSIRGANGYTF | TGTGCCAGTAGTATCAGAGGGGCGAATGGCTACACCTTC
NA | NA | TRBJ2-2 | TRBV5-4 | CASRTGATGELFF | TGTGCCAGCAGGACGGGGGCGACCGGGGAGCTGTTTTTT
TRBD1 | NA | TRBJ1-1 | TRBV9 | CASSVAGTGGEAFF | TGTGCCAGCAGCGTAGCCGGGACAGGGGGTGAAGCTTTCTTT
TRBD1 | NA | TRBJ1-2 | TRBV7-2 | CASSLGQGPLYGYTF | TGTGCCAGCAGCCTGGGACAGGGCCCTCTCTATGGCTACACCTTC
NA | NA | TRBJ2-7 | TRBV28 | CASSFVEAYEQYF | TGTGCCAGCAGTTTCGTTGAAGCCTACGAGCAGTACTTC
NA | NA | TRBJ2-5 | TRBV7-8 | CASSLVATQYF | TGTGCCAGCAGCTTAGTAGCGACCCAGTACTTC
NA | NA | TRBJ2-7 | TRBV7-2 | CASSLDGPAFVITTYEQYF | TGTGCCAGCAGCTTAGACGGGCCCGCCTTTGTGATTACCACCTACGAGCAGTACTTC
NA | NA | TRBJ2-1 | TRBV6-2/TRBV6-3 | CASSPRTLSRYNEQFF | TGTGCCAGCAGCCCTCGGACCCTTTCCCGCTACAATGAGCAGTTCTTC
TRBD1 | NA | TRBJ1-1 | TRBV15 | CATSSGQGAGVKEAFF | TGTGCCACCAGCAGTGGACAGGGGGCAGGGGTGAAAGAAGCTTTCTTT
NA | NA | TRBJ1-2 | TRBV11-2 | CASRKEGGANYGYTF | TGTGCCAGCAGAAAAGAGGGGGGGGCTAATTATGGCTACACCTTC
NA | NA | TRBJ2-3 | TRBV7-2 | CASSPGTNTDTQYF | TGTGCCAGCAGCCCCGGGACGAACACAGATACGCAGTATTTT
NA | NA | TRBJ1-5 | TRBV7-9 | CASSSSDRYSNQPQHF | TGTGCCAGCAGCTCGTCGGACAGATATAGCAATCAGCCCCAGCATTTT
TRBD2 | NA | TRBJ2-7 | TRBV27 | CASSAPSGGSSYEQYF | TGTGCCAGCAGTGCACCTAGCGGGGGGAGCTCCTACGAGCAGTACTTC
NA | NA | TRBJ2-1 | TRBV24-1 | CATSEPPWAVVSYNEQFF | TGTGCCACCAGTGAACCCCCCTGGGCAGTTGTTTCCTACAATGAGCAGTTCTTC
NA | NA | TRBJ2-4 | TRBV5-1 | CASSVDPYNAKNIQYF | TGCGCCAGCAGCGTCGACCCTTACAACGCCAAAAACATTCAGTACTTC
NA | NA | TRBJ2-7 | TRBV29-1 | CSVESDEGKAYEQYF | TGCAGCGTTGAATCCGACGAGGGTAAGGCCTACGAGCAGTACTTC
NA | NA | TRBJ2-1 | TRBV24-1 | CATSDKGTHYNEQFF | TGTGCCACCAGTGATAAGGGTACCCACTACAATGAGCAGTTCTTC
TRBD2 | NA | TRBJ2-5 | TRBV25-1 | CASSQPGGETQYF | TGTGCCAGCAGTCAGCCGGGGGGAGAGACCCAGTACTTC
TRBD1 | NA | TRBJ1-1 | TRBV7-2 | CASSTNRGWTEAFF | TGTGCCAGCAGCACAAACAGGGGTTGGACTGAAGCTTTCTTT
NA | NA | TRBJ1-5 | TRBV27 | CASSGSSNQPQHF | TGTGCCAGCAGCGGGAGTAGCAATCAGCCCCAGCATTTT
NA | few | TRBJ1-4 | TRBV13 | CASSLGAPEEKLFF | TGTGCCAGCAGCTTAGGGGCGCCTGAGGAAAAACTGTTTTTT
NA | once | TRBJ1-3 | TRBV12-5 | CASARGQFSGNTIYF | TGTGCTAGTGCCCGAGGACAGTTTTCTGGAAACACCATATATTTT
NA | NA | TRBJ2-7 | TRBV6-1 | CASSEVDSFYEQYF | TGTGCCAGCAGTGAAGTCGACAGCTTCTACGAGCAGTACTTC
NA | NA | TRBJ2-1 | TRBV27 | CASREEETYNEQFF | TGTGCCAGCAGGGAGGAGGAGACCTACAATGAGCAGTTCTTC
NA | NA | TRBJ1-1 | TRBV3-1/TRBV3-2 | CASSQERWPFVMNTEAFF | TGTGCCAGCAGCCAAGAACGGTGGCCATTTGTCATGAACACTGAAGCTTTCTTT
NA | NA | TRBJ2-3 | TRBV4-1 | CASSQVGGRSTDTQYF | TGCGCCAGCAGCCAAGTAGGGGGAAGGAGCACAGATACGCAGTATTTT
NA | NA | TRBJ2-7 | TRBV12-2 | CASRRGCRRGGYF | TGTGCAAGTCGACGGGGTTGTCGGCGTGGGGGGTACTTC